The entry below describes one T cell receptor (beta chain). Authors' analysis steps: How many nucleated cells were present was estimated from reference gene primer amplification. Assay: immunoSEQ multiplex PCR; the TCRdb copy retains only in-frame clones and omits some. The D gene and trimming were derived from the DNA, and the V and J assignments and clone size from that table. The sample includes about 94,000 clones, roughly 91% of them seen just once. The sample is drawn from a study of blood T cell repertoires in COVID-19. CDR1 and CDR2 (germline): LGHDT, YNNKEL (reference sequence). V lost 3 bases to trimming and J lost 4 bases; unmatched junction nucleotides: 6. This CDR3 has 16 amino acids.

This sequence joins TRBV3-1 (or the pseudogene TRBV3-2) and TRBJ2-7, with TRBD2 identical over 13 bases. The specimen was peripheral blood. The sequence was collected from a woman older than 75 with acute or convalescent COVID-19. The CDR3 loop is CASSHSGTSGKYEQYF. CDR3 in DNA: TGTGCCAGCAGCCACTCGGGGACTAGCGGGAAGTACGAGCAGTACTTC.